This T cell receptor (beta chain) stems from a study of regulatory dendritic cells for organ transplantation. Sequencing was performed with immunoSEQ multiplex PCR; in TCRdb, only in-frame clones are kept and a portion is missing. The table includes approximately 35,000 clones, roughly nine tenths detected once. As for this clone: Its target is not known.

Looked up from germline, CDR1 is SGHVS and CDR2 is FQNEAQ. V gave up 2 bases and J gave up 7 bases, with 15 bases separating them. This CDR3 has 15 residues. Study-level findings and limits: Naive CD4+ and CD8+ repertoires were highly diverse; memory CD8+ was most oligoclonal.

Memory T cells were CD45RO+, naive were CD45RA+, sorted by FACS. This receptor was obtained from a human donor in good health. The material sequenced was naive CD4+ T cells from blood. Subset reported: CD45RA+ naive T cells. The chain employs TRBV7-8 and TRBJ2-1, with D perhaps being TRBD1 or TRBD2 (5 bases each). The CDR3 DNA reads as TGTGCCAGCAGCTTATACGGGGCGTTTAGGAATGAGCAGTTCTTC. As protein: CASSLYGAFRNEQFF.